The 20 T cell receptor beta chains reported below all come from one sample, sequenced in a study of blood T cell repertoires in COVID-19. Assay: immunoSEQ multiplex PCR; the TCRdb copy retains only in-frame clones and omits some. The table shows 85,000 to 130,000 clones, with about 79% occurring only once. What was sequenced was peripheral blood. The receptor set was obtained from an older man with COVID-19, enrolled during active disease.

The chain is built from TRBV19 and TRBJ1-1; no reliable D call. Germline V gene data show CDR1 as LNHDA and CDR2 as SQIVND (reference sequence). With 0 bases removed from V and 5 bases from J, the gap between germline ends came to 13 bases. The length of the CDR3 is 15 residues. CDR3 coding DNA: TGTGCCAGTAGTATAGATGGTGAGCCGGGGACTGAAGCTTTCTTT. This encodes CASSIDGEPGTEAFF.

This clone was found a few times. This chain links TRBV7-2 with TRBJ1-5; TRBD1 agrees at 10 bases. The CDR3 sequence is 18 residues long. V lost 4 bases, J lost 1 base, and 10 bases stayed unmatched. CDR1 and CDR2 from the germline V gene are SGHTA and FQGNSA. CDR3 amino acids: CASSWGQGSLGSNQPQHF. The CDR3 DNA reads as TGTGCCAGCAGCTGGGGACAGGGGAGTTTGGGAAGCAATCAGCCCCAGCATTTT.

V usage is TRBV9 and J usage is TRBJ2-1, with 12 positions matching TRBD2. Germline V gene data show CDR1 as SGDLS and CDR2 as YYNGEE. The ends lost 4 bases at V and 9 bases at J; junction bases unmatched: 14. CDR3 length: 17 amino acids. CDR3 sequence: CASSPRTSGTSPPEQFF. The DNA for the CDR3 is TGTGCCAGCAGCCCCAGGACTAGCGGGACTTCCCCCCCTGAGCAGTTCTTC.

This chain links TRBV7-2 with TRBJ2-7, with 9 nucleotides matching TRBD2. With V trimmed by 4 bases and J by 3 bases, 7 bases remained unmatched. CDR1 and CDR2 from the germline V gene are SGHTA and FQGNSA. The CDR3 totals 15 residues. CDR3 DNA sequence: TGTGCCAGCAGCTCAGGTGGCGGGAGGGGCTACGAGCAGTACTTC. As protein: CASSSGGGRGYEQYF.

This chain uses TRBV2 with TRBJ2-2; 9 bases map to TRBD2. The J segment lost 7 bases and the V segment lost 6 bases, leaving 9 bases of the junction unmatched. Germline V gene sequence: CDR1 SNHLY, CDR2 FYNNEI. The CDR3 extends over 15 amino acids. In DNA, the CDR3 is TGTGCCAGCAGGGGTTCTAGCGGGATTAACGGGGAGCTGTTTTTT. This gives the protein CASRGSSGINGELFF.

The chain couples TRBV28 to TRBJ2-1; 7 nucleotides line up with TRBD2. J gave up 6 bases and V 7 bases, and 15 bases lay outside the gene matches. The CDR3 is 16 amino acids. Looked up from germline, CDR1 is MDHEN and CDR2 is SYDVKM. This CDR3 reads CASTLKAGVKGNEQFF. The CDR3 region has the DNA TGTGCCAGCACCCTTAAGGCGGGAGTAAAGGGCAATGAGCAGTTCTTC. The variable domain in full, completed from reference TRBV28 and TRBJ2-1, reads DVKVTQSSRYLVKRTGEKVFLECVQDMDHENMFWYRQDPGLGLRLIYFSYDVKMKEKGDIPEGYSVSREKKERFSLILESASTNQTSMYLCASTLKAGVKGNEQFFGPGTRLTVL.

V is TRBV24-1 and J is TRBJ1-2, with D maybe TRBD1 (5 bases). CDR1 and CDR2 from the germline V gene are KGHDR and SFDVKD. Trimming removed 0 bases from V and 3 bases from J, with 7 bases in between. This CDR3 is built from 14 residues. CDR3: CATSDLSRDYGYTF. The CDR3 nucleotides read TGTGCCACCAGTGATTTGTCCAGGGACTATGGCTACACCTTC.

About this clone: This same CDR3 is encoded by further DNA sequences in the sample. The chain has TRBV5-4 and TRBJ2-7, with 15 bases identical to TRBD2. CDR1 is SGHNT and CDR2 is YYREEE in the germline V gene (reference sequence). Losses at the gene ends were 5 bases for V and 4 bases for J; bases not matched to a gene: 4. The CDR3 length is 15 residues. In DNA form, the CDR3 reads TGTGCCAGCAGTTCCGGGACTAGCGGGGGGTACGAGCAGTACTTC. This sequence encodes CASSSGTSGGYEQYF.

V and J are TRBV13 and TRBJ1-2, with TRBD1 matching 7 bases. The trim removed 0 bases at V and 3 bases at J, leaving 4 bases unmatched. CDR1 is PRHDT and CDR2 is FYEKMQ in the germline V gene (reference sequence). The CDR3 length is 15 residues. The CDR3 DNA is TGTGCCAGCAGCTTAGGGCAGGGGGAGGACTATGGCTACACCTTC. Amino acids: CASSLGQGEDYGYTF.

The J gene is TRBJ2-1, the V gene TRBV5-5; 12 nucleotides align to TRBD2. J lost 8 bases, V lost 1 base, and 4 bases had no gene match. CDR3 size: 15 residues. The germline gives CDR1 SGHKS, CDR2 YYEKEE (reference sequence). The CDR3 DNA sequence: TGTGCCAGCAGCTTGTCTAGCGGGAGGGCCCATGAGCAGTTCTTC. Encoded protein: CASSLSSGRAHEQFF.

The gene calls are TRBV7-3 and TRBJ2-1, with 8 bases matching TRBD1. V trimming: 5 bases; J trimming: 7 bases; junction bases outside the gene matches: 7. Germline-derived CDR1 and CDR2 are SGHTA and FQGTGA. This CDR3 has 14 residues. The CDR3 coding sequence is TGTGCCAGCAGCGCGCAGGGGGCGCGAAATGAGCAGTTCTTC. It is translated as CASSAQGARNEQFF.

CDR3 protein: CASSLGREGGETQYF. The CDR3 DNA is TGTGCCAGCAGCTTAGGACGGGAGGGCGGTGAGACCCAGTACTTC. The chain recombines TRBV11-3 with TRBJ2-5; TRBD2 aligns across 8 bases. The CDR3 runs to 15 residues. V lost 1 base to trimming and J lost 5 bases; unmatched junction nucleotides: 6. The germline gives CDR1 SGHNT, CDR2 YENEEA.

The V gene is TRBV7-3, the J gene TRBJ2-3; TRBD2 is a possible D gene (5 bases). V lost 5 bases and J lost 2, with 11 bases in between. CDR1 is SGHTA, CDR2 FQGTGA, per germline. The CDR3 extends over 14 amino acids. Here the CDR3 DNA reads TGTGCCAGCAGCCCAGGACTGCACACAGATACGCAGTATTTT. Amino acid sequence: CASSPGLHTDTQYF. Complete variable domain (other parts from reference TRBV7-3 and TRBJ2-3): GAGVSQTPSNKVTEKGKYVELRCDPISGHTALYWYRQSLGQGPEFLIYFQGTGAADDSGLPNDRFFAVRPEGSVSTLKIQRTERGDSAVYLCASSPGLHTDTQYFGPGTRLTVL.

This clone was picked up a small number of times. J is TRBJ2-2 and V is TRBV28; 8 bases map to TRBD1. CDR1 is MDHEN and CDR2 is SYDVKM in the germline V gene. Trimming removed 3 bases from V and 6 bases from J; junction bases left unmatched: 9. The CDR3 is 16 amino acids. CDR3 region: CASSLLGTGFSGELFF. Written as DNA, the CDR3 is TGTGCCAGCAGTTTGCTCGGGACAGGCTTTTCCGGGGAGCTGTTTTTT.

This clone was detected once. The V gene is TRBV9, the J gene TRBJ2-7, with TRBD1 matching 8 bases. Germline trimming cut 0 bases from V and 7 bases from J; bases unmatched to any gene: 9. This CDR3 is built from 15 residues. The germline V gene has CDR1 SGDLS and CDR2 YYNGEE. The CDR3 region has the DNA TGTGCCAGCAGCGTAGCGGGCAGGGGGCTCGGGGAGCAGTACTTC. This codes for CASSVAGRGLGEQYF.

V and J are TRBV18 and TRBJ2-3; no clear D gene. V was shortened by 2 bases and J by 3 bases, with 9 bases between the two germline ends. In germline, CDR1 is KGHSH, CDR2 LQKENI. This CDR3 is built from 14 residues. The CDR3 DNA reads as TGTGCCAGCTCACCATTACCGAGTACAGATACGCAGTATTTT. It specifies CASSPLPSTDTQYF.

V usage is TRBV24-1 and J usage is TRBJ2-7; D is possibly TRBD2 (6 bases). In germline, CDR1 is KGHDR, CDR2 SFDVKD. The CDR3 runs 14 residues. V was clipped by 11 bases and J by 0 bases, with 16 bases between them. For the CDR3, the DNA is TGTGCCAGGGAGGAGCCCCTGAGCTCCTACGAGCAGTACTTC. Amino acid sequence: CAREEPLSSYEQYF.

The chain recombines TRBV6-6 with TRBJ1-4; 8 nucleotides align to TRBD1. Germline V gene data show CDR1 as MNHNY and CDR2 as SVGAGI (reference sequence). This CDR3 has 15 residues. The trim removed 5 bases at V and 4 bases at J, leaving 6 bases unmatched. CDR3 sequence reads: CASSLGQGYNEKLFF. The CDR3 region has the DNA TGTGCCAGCAGTCTAGGACAGGGCTATAATGAAAAACTGTTTTTT.

The chain employs TRBV5-1 and TRBJ2-7, with 7 bases fitting TRBD2. This CDR3 has 15 amino acids. Unmatched junction bases numbered 5, after V lost 0 bases and J lost 2 bases. Germline loops: CDR1 SGHRS, CDR2 YFSETQ. CDR3 in amino acids: CASSLVGGTTYEQYF. The CDR3 DNA is TGCGCCAGCAGCTTGGTCGGCGGGACTACCTACGAGCAGTACTTC.

This chain links TRBV6-5 with TRBJ1-1, with D unresolved. The germline V and J ends were trimmed by 6 bases and 1 base, with 9 bases remaining between them. CDR3 length equals 13 residues. CDR1 MNHEY and CDR2 SVGAGI come from the germline V gene. This CDR3 reads CASSLEGNTEAFF. CDR3 sequence (DNA): TGTGCCAGCAGCCTCGAGGGGAACACTGAAGCTTTCTTT.